The 4 T cell receptor beta chains in this list originate from one sample, sequenced in a study of T cell changes during pregnancy in multiple sclerosis. Profiled with immunoSEQ multiplex PCR; TCRdb holds only in-frame clones, not every one. The sample carries tens of thousands of clones, 92% recorded once. The material was CD4+ T cells from peripheral blood mononuclear cells, obtained after pregnancy. The receptors come from a female donor with multiple sclerosis, enrolled in a pregnancy study.

V usage is TRBV5-1 and J usage is TRBJ2-1; D remains ambiguous. V shed 4 bases and J shed 3 bases, with 8 bases lying between them. CDR1 is SGHRS, CDR2 YFSETQ, per germline. The CDR3 consists of 13 residues. This CDR3 reads CASSQRSYNEQFF. The DNA for the CDR3 is TGCGCCAGCAGCCAAAGGAGCTACAATGAGCAGTTCTTC.

This clone was detected once. The rearrangement links TRBV7-2 to TRBJ2-5; the match to TRBD1 covers 8 bases. V lost 5 bases to trimming and J lost 5 bases; unmatched junction nucleotides: 4. The length of the CDR3 is 13 residues. Germline values: CDR1 SGHTA, CDR2 FQGNSA. The CDR3 DNA follows: TGTGCCAGCAGCCCAGGGGGCGTTGAGACCCAGTACTTC. Translation gives CASSPGGVETQYF.

The rearrangement links TRBV4-3 to TRBJ2-7; 12 bases map to TRBD2. CDR1 and CDR2 (germline): LGHNA, YSLEER. This CDR3 has 16 residues. The V and J ends lost 4 bases and 3 bases, in that order; junction bases with no gene match: 7. The CDR3, as DNA: TGCGCCAGCAGCCGGACGGCGACTAGCGGGAGCTACGAGCAGTACTTC. This sequence encodes CASSRTATSGSYEQYF.

DNA of the CDR3: TGTGCCAGTAGTATGACCGGGACACTGAACACTGAAGCTTTCTTT. Translation gives CASSMTGTLNTEAFF. The chain is built from TRBV19 and TRBJ1-1; D possibly corresponds to TRBD1 (6 bases). With 3 bases removed from V and 0 bases from J, the gap between germline ends came to 11 bases. Looked up from germline, CDR1 is LNHDA and CDR2 is SQIVND (reference sequence). The CDR3 contains 15 residues.